This T cell receptor (beta chain) was obtained from a study of OX40 agonist ivuxolimab in advanced cancers. Looking at the study overall: Three individuals attained partial responses, comprising one hepatocellular carcinoma case and two cutaneous melanoma cases.

V was pared by 6 bases and J by 4 bases, with 18 bases between. CDR1 and CDR2 (germline): SQVTM, ANQGSEA. CDR3 length equals 14 residues. Generated by immunoSEQ multiplex PCR, the TCRdb table keeps only in-frame clones and is missing some. In the table there are 81,000 or so clones, 85% to 90% of which are singletons. Points from the study as a whole: At 0.1 to 3.0 mg/kg and by week 6, clonal expansion occurred in CD4+ and CD8+ blood T cells. CD8+ T cells averaged more expanded clones than CD4+.

Comment on this clone: No antigen is known for it.

Blood was sampled at baseline, cycle 4 day 1, and cycle 7 day 1. The V call is TRBV29-1, the J call TRBJ1-2; unclear D gene. The sample consisted of CD4+ or CD8+ T cells sorted from blood, taken in a trial of the OX40 agonist ivuxolimab. This receptor was obtained from an adult with an advanced solid tumor such as melanoma, head and neck, liver or kidney cancer. The CDR3 bases are TGCAGCGTCGTTGTGGCAGGCACACCCTATGGCTACACCTTC. Residues: CSVVVAGTPYGYTF.